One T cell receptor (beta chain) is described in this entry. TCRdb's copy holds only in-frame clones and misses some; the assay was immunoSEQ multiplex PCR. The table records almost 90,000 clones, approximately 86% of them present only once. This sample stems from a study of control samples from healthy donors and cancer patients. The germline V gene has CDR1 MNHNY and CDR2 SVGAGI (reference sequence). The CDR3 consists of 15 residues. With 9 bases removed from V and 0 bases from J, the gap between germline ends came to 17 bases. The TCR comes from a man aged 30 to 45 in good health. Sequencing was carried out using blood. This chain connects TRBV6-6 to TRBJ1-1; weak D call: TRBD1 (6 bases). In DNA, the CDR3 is TGTGCCAGGAATCCCGGGGGGCAGATGAACACTGAAGCTTTCTTT. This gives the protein CARNPGGQMNTEAFF.